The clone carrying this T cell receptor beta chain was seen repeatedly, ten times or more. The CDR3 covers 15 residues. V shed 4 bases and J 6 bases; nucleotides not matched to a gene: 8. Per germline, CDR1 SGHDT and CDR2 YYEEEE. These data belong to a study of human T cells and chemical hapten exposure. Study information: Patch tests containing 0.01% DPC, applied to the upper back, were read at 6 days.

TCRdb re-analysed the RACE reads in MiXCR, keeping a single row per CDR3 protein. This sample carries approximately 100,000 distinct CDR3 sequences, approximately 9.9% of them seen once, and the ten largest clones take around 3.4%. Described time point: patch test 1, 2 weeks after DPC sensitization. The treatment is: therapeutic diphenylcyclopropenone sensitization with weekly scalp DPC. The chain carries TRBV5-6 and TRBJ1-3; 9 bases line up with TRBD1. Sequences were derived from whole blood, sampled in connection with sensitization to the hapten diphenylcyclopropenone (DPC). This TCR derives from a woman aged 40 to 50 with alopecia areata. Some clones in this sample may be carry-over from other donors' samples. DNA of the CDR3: TGTGCCAGCAGCATGGGGGACAGGGTCCAAAACACCATATATTTT. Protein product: CASSMGDRVQNTIYF.